What follows describes a single T cell receptor (beta chain). Sequencing was performed with immunoSEQ multiplex PCR; in TCRdb, only in-frame clones are kept and a portion is missing. The data show around 100,000 clones, 85% to 95% seen once. This entry is derived from a study of OX40 agonist ivuxolimab in advanced cancers. Excluded were patients having autoimmune disease history or systemic immunosuppression. At cycle 4 day 1, cycle 7 day 1, and baseline, blood was sampled. This sequence was found in an adult with an advanced solid tumor such as melanoma, head and neck, liver or kidney cancer. This specimen consisted of CD4+ or CD8+ T cells sorted from blood, obtained in a trial of the OX40 agonist ivuxolimab.

CDR3 sequence (DNA): TGTGCCAGCTCACCCCTAGACCAGGGTAGCAATCAGCCCCAGCATTTT. The encoded protein is CASSPLDQGSNQPQHF. The chain couples TRBV18 to TRBJ1-5; tentatively, D is TRBD1 (5 bases). The V gene's germline CDR1 is KGHSH and CDR2 LQKENI. V was clipped by 3 bases and J by 0 bases, with 12 bases between them. This CDR3 contains 16 residues.